These 16 T cell receptor beta chains originate from one sample sequenced in a study of blood T cell repertoires in COVID-19. Measured with immunoSEQ multiplex PCR; TCRdb has only the in-frame clones, and not every one. The table has approximately 270,000 clones, about 90% seen once; the top ten hold roughly 1.2%. The sequenced sample was PBMCs or T cells enriched from blood (not recorded which). These receptors were obtained from a human donor in a cohort exposed to, infected with or recovered from COVID-19 (not recorded which). The donor label of this sample is uncertain.

V usage is TRBV5-1 and J usage is TRBJ1-3, with D unclear. The V gene's germline CDR1 is SGHRS and CDR2 YFSETQ. CDR3 length: 14 amino acids. V was shortened by 0 bases and J by 5 bases, with 9 bases between the two germline ends. Written as DNA, the CDR3 is TGCGCCAGCAGCTTGGAGCCCAGGAGAAACACCATATATTTT. Translated: CASSLEPRRNTIYF.

The rearrangement uses TRBV18 and TRBJ1-6; 7 nucleotides align to TRBD1. Trimming at V came to 6 bases and at J to 5 bases, leaving 7 bases not matched to a gene. The germline V gene encodes CDR1 KGHSH and CDR2 LQKENI. CDR3 length: 15 amino acids. CDR3 amino acids: CASSRGTANNSPLHF. The CDR3 nucleotides read TGTGCCAGCTCTCGTGGGACAGCCAATAATTCACCCCTCCACTTT.

The chain is built from TRBV9 and TRBJ2-7; 8 bases are a match to TRBD1. Germline V CDR1 and CDR2: SGDLS, YYNGEE. The CDR3 is made up of 15 amino acids. With V trimmed by 4 bases and J by 4 bases, 10 bases remained unmatched. CDR3 coding DNA: TGTGCCAGCAGCCCCGTCGGACAGGGAAAATACGAGCAGTACTTC. It yields the protein CASSPVGQGKYEQYF.

This clone has only one observation. The rearrangement uses TRBV19 and TRBJ1-1; D ambiguous. The CDR3 sequence is 13 residues long. The V end was cut by 5 bases, the J end by 0 bases, with 7 bases between. Germline CDR1 LNHDA, CDR2 SQIVND (reference sequence). The CDR3, as DNA: TGTGCCAGTAGTGCAGTCATGAACACTGAAGCTTTCTTT. Its translation is CASSAVMNTEAFF.

In DNA, the CDR3 is TGTGCCAGCAGCCCGACCCGGACTAGCGGGGGGGCCGGGGAGCTGTTTTTT. Translation gives CASSPTRTSGGAGELFF. The V gene is TRBV7-3, the J gene TRBJ2-2; TRBD2 matches at 15 bases. Germline CDR1 and CDR2: SGHTA and FQGTGA. J gave up 6 bases and V 5 bases, and 7 bases lay outside the gene matches. CDR3 length: 17 residues.

This clone was recorded only once. The chain links TRBV12-3 or TRBV12-4 to TRBJ2-5; 7 positions agree with TRBD1. CDR3 length equals 13 residues. With 5 bases clipped from V and 3 bases from J, the junction kept 3 bases outside the gene matches. The CDR3 region is CASSPGTEETQYF. The DNA of the CDR3 is TGTGCCAGCAGTCCAGGGACAGAAGAGACCCAGTACTTC.

The CDR3 region has the DNA TGTGCCGCCAGGGGGCGCAGTACCAATGAGCAGTTCTTC. Translation gives CAARGRSTNEQFF. The V gene is TRBV6-1, the J gene TRBJ2-1, with 8 bases aligning to TRBD1. The CDR3 loop spans 13 amino acids. Germline V gene lookup returns CDR1 MNHNS and CDR2 SASEGT. V gave up 11 bases and J gave up 6 bases; unmatched junction bases: 9.

The sample holds a few counts of this clone. The rearrangement links TRBV27 to TRBJ2-7; 9 nucleotides line up with TRBD1. Germline CDR1 is MNHEY and CDR2 is SMNVEV (reference sequence). Trimming cost V 2 bases and J 3 bases; bases outside gene matches: 11. The CDR3 contains 17 residues. The CDR3 DNA follows: TGTGCCAGCAGTTTACCCGGAGGGGACAGGGACTTCTACGAGCAGTACTTC. Amino acids: CASSLPGGDRDFYEQYF.

The chain has TRBV29-1 and TRBJ1-1; no clear D gene. V was trimmed by 7 bases and J by 7 bases, leaving 16 bases between them. The germline CDR1 and CDR2 sequences are SQVTM and ANQGSEA. CDR3 size: 12 residues. CDR3 DNA sequence: TGCAGCGCCCGGGTCCTAGAGATTGAAGCTTTCTTT. It specifies CSARVLEIEAFF. Complete variable domain (other parts from reference TRBV29-1 and TRBJ1-1): SAVISQKPSRDICQRGTSLTIQCQVDSQVTMMFWYRQQPGQSLTLIATANQGSEATYESGFVIDKFPISRPNLTFSTLTVSNMSPEDSSIYLCSARVLEIEAFFGQGTRLTVV.

The rearrangement uses TRBV2 and TRBJ1-5; TRBD1 is a possible D gene (6 bases). This CDR3 comprises 14 residues. Germline CDR1 and CDR2: SNHLY and FYNNEI. Trimming took off 5 bases at V and 0 bases at J, with 8 bases between the two ends. The CDR3 sequence: CASSQGYSNQPQHF. CDR3 sequence (DNA): TGTGCCAGCAGTCAGGGGTATAGCAATCAGCCCCAGCATTTT.

This sequence joins TRBV6-7 and TRBJ1-5, with 10 bases matching TRBD1. TRBV6-7 is reported as an ORF; its role is uncertain. J was trimmed by 5 bases and V by 2 bases; bases with no gene match: 0. CDR3 length: 14 residues. The CDR3: CASSYGTGDQPQHF. The CDR3 DNA reads as TGTGCCAGCAGTTACGGGACAGGGGATCAGCCCCAGCATTTT.

The V gene is TRBV5-1, the J gene TRBJ2-2; 16 bases fit TRBD2. V lost 4 bases, J lost 4 bases, and 10 bases stayed unmatched. Germline lookup yields CDR1 SGHRS and CDR2 YFSETQ. CDR3 length: 19 amino acids. CDR3 loop: CASSPRGLAGGGVTGELFF. The DNA for the CDR3 is TGCGCCAGCAGCCCGCGGGGACTAGCGGGGGGGGGCGTCACCGGGGAGCTGTTTTTT.

The chain links TRBV24-1 to TRBJ2-2, with a tentative D call TRBD1 (5 bases). Germline loops: CDR1 KGHDR, CDR2 SFDVKD. Trimming shortened V by 5 bases and J by 7 bases, and 13 bases separated the two germline ends. This CDR3 is 14 amino acids long. CDR3 in DNA: TGTGCCACCAGTGGTGGGGCCGGTATCGGGGAGCTGTTTTTT. Protein sequence: CATSGGAGIGELFF.

This rearrangement joins TRBV11-2 to TRBJ2-1; 8 bases line up with TRBD2. CDR1 is SGHAT, CDR2 FQNNGV, per germline. This CDR3 is built from 18 residues. J gave up 3 bases and V 4 bases, and 14 bases lay outside the gene matches. The DNA for the CDR3 is TGTGCCAGCAGCTCGATGGACAAGCGGGGGCCCCTCTACAATGAGCAGTTCTTC. Residues: CASSSMDKRGPLYNEQFF.

The chain uses TRBV7-3 and TRBJ2-7, with 8 bases matching TRBD2. Germline lookup yields CDR1 SGHTA and CDR2 FQGTGA. The CDR3 sequence is 16 residues long. The V and J ends lost 1 base and 2 bases, in that order; junction bases with no gene match: 7. CDR3 sequence: CASSLITSGETYEQYF. The CDR3 nucleotides read TGTGCCAGCAGCTTAATCACTAGCGGAGAAACCTACGAGCAGTACTTC.

CDR3 loop: CASSSPGPVYEQYF. Written as DNA, the CDR3 is TGTGCCAGCAGTTCTCCAGGGCCCGTCTACGAGCAGTACTTC. J is TRBJ2-7 and V is TRBV28, with D possibly matching TRBD1 (5 bases). V lost 4 bases and J lost 3, with 13 bases in between. The CDR3 has 14 amino acids. Per the germline V gene, CDR1 is MDHEN and CDR2 is SYDVKM.